These T cell receptor beta chains were read from a single sample in a study of T cells in Graves' hyperthyroidism and ophthalmopathy. TCRdb passed the multiplex PCR reads through MiXCR, listing each CDR3 protein once. Found here are 300,000 to 400,000 distinct CDR3 sequences, roughly 15% of them singletons; the top ten hold around a fifth. The material sequenced was blood. The receptors here all came from a woman in her twenties or thirties with Graves' ophthalmopathy. Both conserved end residues are part of each CDR3. D genes are given only for firm matches. Part of the rows lack a size; the others show once, few, many or a class for expanded clones.

len: 15; j_gene: TRBJ1-1; d_gene: .; v_gene: TRBV20-1; abundance: few; CDR3aa: CSAGEGPTVNTEAFF; CDR3nt: TGCAGTGCTGGGGAGGGACCGACAGTCAACACTGAAGCTTTCTTT
len: 13; j_gene: TRBJ2-3; d_gene: .; v_gene: TRBV6-1; abundance: few; CDR3aa: CASKLTYTDTQYF; CDR3nt: TGTGCCAGCAAATTGACCTACACAGATACGCAGTATTTT
len: 15; j_gene: TRBJ1-6; d_gene: .; v_gene: TRBV30; abundance: many; CDR3aa: CAWSPPDSPSSPLHF; CDR3nt: TGTGCCTGGAGTCCCCCGGACAGTCCGAGCTCACCCCTCCACTTT
len: 17; j_gene: TRBJ2-3; d_gene: TRBD2; v_gene: TRBV3-1; abundance: many; CDR3aa: CASSQSGTSLVTDTQYF; CDR3nt: TGTGCCAGCAGCCAATCGGGGACTAGTCTAGTGACAGATACGCAGTATTTT
len: 16; j_gene: TRBJ1-1; d_gene: .; v_gene: TRBV10-3; abundance: few; CDR3aa: CAISDWPGPMNTEAFF; CDR3nt: TGTGCCATCAGTGATTGGCCCGGGCCTATGAACACTGAAGCTTTCTTT
len: 11; j_gene: TRBJ1-2; d_gene: .; v_gene: TRBV2; abundance: .; CDR3aa: CASSYSYGYTF; CDR3nt: TGTGCCAGCAGTTACAGCTATGGCTACACCTTC
len: 15; j_gene: TRBJ2-3; d_gene: TRBD2; v_gene: TRBV4-1; abundance: once; CDR3aa: CASGGGAGPGDTQYF; CDR3nt: TGCGCCAGCGGCGGGGGAGCGGGGCCGGGAGATACGCAGTATTTT
len: 14; j_gene: TRBJ2-7; d_gene: TRBD1; v_gene: TRBV28; abundance: many; CDR3aa: CASRPGTATYEQYF; CDR3nt: TGTGCCAGCCGCCCGGGGACAGCGACCTACGAGCAGTACTTC
len: 15; j_gene: TRBJ1-3; d_gene: TRBD1; v_gene: TRBV3-1; abundance: many; CDR3aa: CASSQPGQGRNTIYF; CDR3nt: TGTGCCAGCAGCCAACCGGGACAGGGCCGAAACACCATATATTTT
len: 13; j_gene: TRBJ1-6; d_gene: .; v_gene: TRBV20-1; abundance: few; CDR3aa: CSARGLDGSPLHF; CDR3nt: TGCAGTGCTAGAGGACTAGACGGGTCACCCCTCCACTTT
len: 12; j_gene: TRBJ1-1; d_gene: .; v_gene: TRBV20-1; abundance: many; CDR3aa: CSARDEATEAFF; CDR3nt: TGCAGTGCTAGAGATGAGGCTACTGAAGCTTTCTTT
len: 18; j_gene: TRBJ2-3; d_gene: TRBD2; v_gene: TRBV28; abundance: many; CDR3aa: CASSPVGLAGGAGDTQYF; CDR3nt: TGTGCCAGCAGCCCCGTTGGACTAGCGGGGGGGGCAGGAGATACGCAGTATTTT
len: 11; j_gene: TRBJ2-7; d_gene: .; v_gene: TRBV28; abundance: many; CDR3aa: CASMGAYEQYF; CDR3nt: TGTGCCTCCATGGGGGCCTACGAGCAGTACTTC
len: 13; j_gene: TRBJ2-4; d_gene: .; v_gene: TRBV18; abundance: many; CDR3aa: CASSLDSADIQYF; CDR3nt: TGTGCCAGCTCACTGGACAGCGCGGACATTCAGTACTTC
len: 19; j_gene: TRBJ2-1; d_gene: TRBD2; v_gene: TRBV20-1; abundance: .; CDR3aa: CSARDRASGGGSSYIEQFF; CDR3nt: TGCAGTGCTAGAGATCGCGCTAGCGGGGGGGGAAGCTCCTACATTGAGCAGTTCTTC
len: 13; j_gene: TRBJ1-1; d_gene: .; v_gene: TRBV20-1; abundance: many; CDR3aa: CSARDGRVTEAFF; CDR3nt: TGCAGTGCTAGAGATGGGCGAGTCACTGAAGCTTTCTTT
len: 13; j_gene: TRBJ2-1; d_gene: .; v_gene: TRBV28; abundance: many; CDR3aa: CASTVSSYNEQFF; CDR3nt: TGTGCCAGCACTGTCAGCTCCTACAATGAGCAGTTCTTC
len: 14; j_gene: TRBJ1-1; d_gene: .; v_gene: TRBV11-2; abundance: many; CDR3aa: CASSSLTLGVEAFF; CDR3nt: TGTGCCAGCAGCTCGCTCACTCTCGGGGTTGAAGCTTTCTTT
len: 18; j_gene: TRBJ1-2; d_gene: TRBD1; v_gene: TRBV15; abundance: many; CDR3aa: CATSRDAAGGASQYGYTF; CDR3nt: TGTGCCACCAGCAGAGATGCCGCAGGGGGCGCATCCCAGTATGGCTACACCTTC
len: 15; j_gene: TRBJ2-5; d_gene: .; v_gene: TRBV3-1; abundance: many; CDR3aa: CASSQDTNFQETQYF; CDR3nt: TGTGCCAGCAGCCAAGATACCAACTTTCAAGAGACCCAGTACTTC
len: 11; j_gene: TRBJ2-1; d_gene: .; v_gene: TRBV11-2; abundance: many; CDR3aa: CASSHTNEQFF; CDR3nt: TGTGCCAGCAGCCATACGAATGAGCAGTTCTTC
len: 15; j_gene: TRBJ2-1; d_gene: .; v_gene: TRBV18; abundance: many; CDR3aa: CASSPEGVSYNEQFF; CDR3nt: TGTGCCAGCTCACCAGAGGGGGTGTCCTACAATGAGCAGTTCTTC
len: 16; j_gene: TRBJ2-6; d_gene: .; v_gene: TRBV29-1; abundance: .; CDR3aa: CSAEGSPSSGANVLTF; CDR3nt: TGCAGCGCCGAGGGGAGCCCTAGCTCTGGGGCCAACGTCCTGACTTTC
len: 15; j_gene: TRBJ1-3; d_gene: .; v_gene: TRBV6-1; abundance: few; CDR3aa: CASSGSWPSGNTIYF; CDR3nt: TGTGCCAGCAGTGGCAGCTGGCCATCTGGAAACACCATATATTTT
len: 12; j_gene: TRBJ2-1; d_gene: .; v_gene: TRBV12-3/TRBV12-4; abundance: many; CDR3aa: CASSPGPKGQFF; CDR3nt: TGTGCCAGCAGTCCTGGTCCGAAGGGGCAGTTCTTC
len: 13; j_gene: TRBJ1-2; d_gene: TRBD1; v_gene: TRBV2; abundance: many; CDR3aa: CASSEGDRDGYTF; CDR3nt: TGTGCCAGCAGTGAGGGGGACAGGGATGGCTACACCTTC
len: 16; j_gene: TRBJ2-7; d_gene: TRBD2; v_gene: TRBV2; abundance: .; CDR3aa: CASSSPVAGSSYEQYF; CDR3nt: TGTGCCAGCAGCAGTCCAGTAGCGGGGAGCTCCTACGAGCAGTACTTC
len: 16; j_gene: TRBJ2-7; d_gene: .; v_gene: TRBV27; abundance: many; CDR3aa: CASSSLTGHGRYEQYF; CDR3nt: TGTGCCAGCAGTTCCTTGACAGGACATGGGCGCTACGAGCAGTACTTC
len: 16; j_gene: TRBJ2-5; d_gene: TRBD1; v_gene: TRBV12-5; abundance: .; CDR3aa: CASGQGQGAGRETQYF; CDR3nt: TGTGCTAGTGGACAGGGACAGGGGGCGGGTAGGGAGACCCAGTACTTC
len: 13; j_gene: TRBJ1-1; d_gene: .; v_gene: TRBV6-1; abundance: many; CDR3aa: CASSSGVYTEAFF; CDR3nt: TGTGCCAGCAGTTCAGGGGTGTACACTGAAGCTTTCTTT
len: 14; j_gene: TRBJ2-5; d_gene: .; v_gene: TRBV28; abundance: many; CDR3aa: CASLAASEKGTQYF; CDR3nt: TGTGCCAGCCTCGCGGCTAGTGAGAAGGGGACCCAGTACTTC
len: 15; j_gene: TRBJ2-5; d_gene: .; v_gene: TRBV12-3/TRBV12-4; abundance: many; CDR3aa: CASRSPDGNGETQYF; CDR3nt: TGTGCCAGCAGAAGCCCGGACGGGAATGGGGAGACCCAGTACTTC
len: 13; j_gene: TRBJ1-2; d_gene: .; v_gene: TRBV20-1; abundance: many; CDR3aa: CSAGLTDLYGYTF; CDR3nt: TGCAGTGCTGGGTTGACAGACCTATATGGCTACACCTTC
len: 17; j_gene: TRBJ2-1; d_gene: TRBD2; v_gene: TRBV11-2; abundance: many; CDR3aa: CASSSLAGPRRANEQFF; CDR3nt: TGTGCCAGCAGCTCCCTAGCGGGGCCCCGGCGGGCCAATGAGCAGTTCTTC